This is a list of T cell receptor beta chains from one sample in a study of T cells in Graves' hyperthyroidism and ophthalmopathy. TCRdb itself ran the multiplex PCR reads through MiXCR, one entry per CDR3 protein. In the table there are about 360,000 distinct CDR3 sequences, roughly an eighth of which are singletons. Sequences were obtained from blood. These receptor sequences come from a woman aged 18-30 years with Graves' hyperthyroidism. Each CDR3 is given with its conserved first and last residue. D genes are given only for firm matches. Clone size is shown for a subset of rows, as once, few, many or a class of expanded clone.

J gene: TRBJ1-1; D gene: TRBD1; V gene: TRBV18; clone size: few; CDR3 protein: CASSPTLTGIGNTEAFF; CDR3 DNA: TGTGCCAGCTCACCTACCTTGACAGGGATCGGGAACACTGAAGCTTTCTTT
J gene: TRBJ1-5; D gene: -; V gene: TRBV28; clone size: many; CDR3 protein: CASSNRVLNQPQHF; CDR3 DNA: TGTGCCAGCTCTAACAGGGTGTTGAATCAGCCCCAGCATTTT
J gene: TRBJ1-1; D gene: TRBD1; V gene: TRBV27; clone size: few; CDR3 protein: CASSLGGVGQGLVRTEAFF; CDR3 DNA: TGTGCCAGCAGTTTGGGTGGCGTGGGACAGGGATTAGTGAGAACTGAAGCTTTCTTT
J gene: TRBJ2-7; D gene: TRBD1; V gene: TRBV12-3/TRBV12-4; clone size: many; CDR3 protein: CASSLYGQGEHEQYF; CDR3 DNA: TGTGCCAGCAGTCTTTACGGACAGGGTGAGCACGAGCAGTACTTC
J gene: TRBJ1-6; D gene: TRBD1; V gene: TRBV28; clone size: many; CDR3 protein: CASSFEQGVNSPLHF; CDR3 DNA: TGTGCCAGCAGTTTCGAGCAGGGGGTCAATTCACCCCTCCACTTT
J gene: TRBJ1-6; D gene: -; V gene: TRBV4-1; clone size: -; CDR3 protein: CASSLRGTENNSPLHF; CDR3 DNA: TGCGCCAGCAGCCTTCGCGGGACGGAGAATAATTCACCCCTCCACTTT
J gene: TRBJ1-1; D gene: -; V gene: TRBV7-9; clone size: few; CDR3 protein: CASSWRWTEAFF; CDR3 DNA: TGTGCCAGCAGCTGGCGGTGGACTGAAGCTTTCTTT
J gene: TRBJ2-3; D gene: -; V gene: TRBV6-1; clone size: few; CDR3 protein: CASSFPGGRVDTQYF; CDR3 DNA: TGTGCCAGCAGTTTTCCGGGGGGCAGGGTAGATACGCAGTATTTT
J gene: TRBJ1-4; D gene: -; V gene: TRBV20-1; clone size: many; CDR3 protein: CSASPGDEKLFF; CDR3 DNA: TGCAGTGCTAGCCCGGGGGACGAAAAACTGTTTTTT
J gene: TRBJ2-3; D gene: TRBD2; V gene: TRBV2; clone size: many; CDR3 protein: CARDGGLAGGPRTDTQYF; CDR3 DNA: TGTGCCAGAGATGGCGGACTAGCGGGGGGGCCGCGCACAGATACGCAGTATTTT
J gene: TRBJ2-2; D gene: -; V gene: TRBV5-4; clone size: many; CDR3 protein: CASSHGGNTGELFF; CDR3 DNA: TGTGCCAGCAGTCACGGGGGGAACACCGGGGAGCTGTTTTTT
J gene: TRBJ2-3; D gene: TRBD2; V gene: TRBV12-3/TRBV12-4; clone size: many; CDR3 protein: CASSFSSGSWDTQYF; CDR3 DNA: TGTGCCAGCAGTTTCTCTAGCGGGAGTTGGGATACGCAGTATTTT
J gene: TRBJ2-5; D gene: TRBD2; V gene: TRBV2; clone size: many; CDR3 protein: CASSVGLAAGLKTQYF; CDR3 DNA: TGTGCCAGCAGTGTAGGACTAGCGGCAGGCTTAAAGACCCAGTACTTC
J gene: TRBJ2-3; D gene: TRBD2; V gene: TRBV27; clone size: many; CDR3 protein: CASSLVGLVAFPYF; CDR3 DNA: TGTGCCAGCAGTTTAGTGGGACTAGTGGCGTTTCCGTATTTT
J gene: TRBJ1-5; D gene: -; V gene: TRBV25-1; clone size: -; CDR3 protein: CASTLKGPGGNQPQHF; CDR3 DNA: TGTGCCAGCACCCTCAAAGGGCCAGGGGGCAATCAGCCCCAGCATTTT
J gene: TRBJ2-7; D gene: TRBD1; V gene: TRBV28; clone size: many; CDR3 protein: CASSWIQGTENSYEQYF; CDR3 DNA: TGTGCCAGCAGTTGGATACAGGGGACAGAAAATTCCTACGAGCAGTACTTC
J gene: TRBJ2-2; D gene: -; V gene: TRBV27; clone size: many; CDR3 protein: CASSLKGVVAGELFF; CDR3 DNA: TGTGCCAGCAGTTTAAAGGGAGTCGTTGCCGGGGAGCTGTTTTTT
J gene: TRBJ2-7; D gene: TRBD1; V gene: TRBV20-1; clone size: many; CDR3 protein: CSARAGQREYEQYF; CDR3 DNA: TGCAGTGCTAGAGCGGGACAGAGAGAATACGAGCAGTACTTC
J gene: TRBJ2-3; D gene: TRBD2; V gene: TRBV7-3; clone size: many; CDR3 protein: CASSLGSGGASAQYF; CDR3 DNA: TGTGCCAGCAGCTTGGGTAGCGGGGGGGCGAGTGCGCAGTATTTT
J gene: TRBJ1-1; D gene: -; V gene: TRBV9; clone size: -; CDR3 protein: CASSVQLNTEAFF; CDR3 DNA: TGTGCCAGCAGCGTACAGCTGAACACTGAAGCTTTCTTT
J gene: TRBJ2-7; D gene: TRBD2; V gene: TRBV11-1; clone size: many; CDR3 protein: CASSSERESYEQYF; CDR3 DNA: TGTGCCAGCAGCTCGGAGCGGGAGTCCTACGAGCAGTACTTC
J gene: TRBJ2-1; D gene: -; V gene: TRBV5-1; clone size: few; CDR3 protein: CASSFRDVGNEQFF; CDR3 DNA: TGCGCCAGCAGCTTCCGGGACGTTGGCAATGAGCAGTTCTTC
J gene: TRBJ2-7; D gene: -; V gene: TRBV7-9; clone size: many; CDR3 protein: CASSGGRRLSYEQYF; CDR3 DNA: TGTGCCAGCAGCGGAGGTCGCAGGCTCAGCTACGAGCAGTACTTC
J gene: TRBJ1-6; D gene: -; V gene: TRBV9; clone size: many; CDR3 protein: CASSPAGGNSPLHF; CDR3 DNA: TGTGCCAGCAGCCCCGCCGGAGGGAACTCACCCCTCCACTTT
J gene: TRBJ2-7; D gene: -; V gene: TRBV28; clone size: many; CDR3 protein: CASSSSGLRLSYEQYF; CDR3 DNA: TGTGCCAGCAGCTCCTCGGGACTCAGGTTATCCTACGAGCAGTACTTC
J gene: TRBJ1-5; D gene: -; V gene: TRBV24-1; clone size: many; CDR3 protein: CAVQGGNQPQHF; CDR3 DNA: TGTGCCGTTCAGGGTGGCAATCAGCCCCAGCATTTT
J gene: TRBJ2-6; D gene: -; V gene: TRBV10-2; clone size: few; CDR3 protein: CAIENSGANVLTF; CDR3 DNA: TGCGCCATAGAGAACTCTGGGGCCAACGTCCTGACTTTC
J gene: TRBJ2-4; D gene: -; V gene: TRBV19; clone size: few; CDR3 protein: CASRRGGENIQYF; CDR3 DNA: TGTGCCAGTAGAAGAGGAGGAGAAAACATTCAGTACTTC
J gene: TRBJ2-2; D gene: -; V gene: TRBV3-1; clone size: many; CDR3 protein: CASSQDSRGGELFF; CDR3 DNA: TGTGCCAGCAGCCAAGATTCCCGGGGCGGGGAGCTGTTTTTT
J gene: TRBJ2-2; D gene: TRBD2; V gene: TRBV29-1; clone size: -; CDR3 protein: CSVETGGSTGELFF; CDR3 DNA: TGCAGCGTTGAAACGGGAGGGTCCACCGGGGAGCTGTTTTTT
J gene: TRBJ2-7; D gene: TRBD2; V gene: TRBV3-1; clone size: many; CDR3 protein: CASSQTSGRREQYF; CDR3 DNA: TGTGCCAGCAGCCAGACTAGCGGGAGAAGGGAGCAGTACTTC
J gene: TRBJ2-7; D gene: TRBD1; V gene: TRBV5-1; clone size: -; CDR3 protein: CASSPGTGHYEQYF; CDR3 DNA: TGCGCCAGCAGCCCCGGGACAGGGCATTACGAGCAGTACTTC
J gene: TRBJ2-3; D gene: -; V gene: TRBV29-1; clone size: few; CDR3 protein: CSVDPGNTDTQYF; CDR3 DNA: TGCAGCGTTGATCCCGGGAACACAGATACGCAGTATTTT
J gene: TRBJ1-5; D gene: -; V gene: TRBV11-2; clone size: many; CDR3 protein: CASSSTRGLGQPQHF; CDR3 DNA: TGTGCCAGCAGCTCAACAAGGGGTCTCGGTCAGCCCCAGCATTTT
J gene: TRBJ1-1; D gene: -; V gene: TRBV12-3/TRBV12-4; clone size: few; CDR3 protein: CASSKAAMNTEAFF; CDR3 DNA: TGTGCCAGCAGTAAGGCAGCGATGAACACTGAGGCTTTCTTT
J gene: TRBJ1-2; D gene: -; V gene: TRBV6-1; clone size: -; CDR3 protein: CASSVSNGPLGYTF; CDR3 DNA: TGTGCCAGCAGTGTTTCCAACGGCCCCCTAGGCTACACCTTC